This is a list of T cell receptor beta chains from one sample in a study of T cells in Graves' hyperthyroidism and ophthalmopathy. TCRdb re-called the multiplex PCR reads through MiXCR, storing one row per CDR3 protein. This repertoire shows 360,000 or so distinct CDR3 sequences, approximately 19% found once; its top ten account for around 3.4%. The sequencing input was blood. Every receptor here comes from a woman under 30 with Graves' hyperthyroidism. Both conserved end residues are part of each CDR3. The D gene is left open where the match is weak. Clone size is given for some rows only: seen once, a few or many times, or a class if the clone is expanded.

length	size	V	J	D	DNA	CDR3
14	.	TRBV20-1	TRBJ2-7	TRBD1	TGCAGTGCCCAGGACAGGGAGAGCTCCTACGAGCAGTACTTC	CSAQDRESSYEQYF
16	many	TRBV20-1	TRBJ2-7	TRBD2	TGCAGTGCTATGGCTAGCGGGGGATTCTCCACCTACGAGCAGTACTTC	CSAMASGGFSTYEQYF
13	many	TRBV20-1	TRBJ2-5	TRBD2	TGCAGTGCGATCACGGGGGGGACAGAGACCCAGTACTTC	CSAITGGTETQYF
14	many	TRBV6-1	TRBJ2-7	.	TGTGCCAGCAATAAAGCTGGCACAACCTACGAGCAGTACTTC	CASNKAGTTYEQYF
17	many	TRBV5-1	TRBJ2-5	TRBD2	TGCGCCAGCACCCCCTGGGCTAGCGGGGAAGAAAGCGAGACCCAGTACTTC	CASTPWASGEESETQYF
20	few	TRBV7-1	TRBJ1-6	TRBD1	TGTGCCAGCAGCTCAAACGACAGGGCCAGTACTCGGCCCTATAATTCACCCCTCCACTTT	CASSSNDRASTRPYNSPLHF
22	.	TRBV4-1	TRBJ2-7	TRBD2	TGCGCCAGCAGCCACTCCAAGAACCAGGGATTTAGCGGGGGCCCTGATTCCTGGGGGCAGTACTTC	CASSHSKNQGFSGGPDSWGQYF
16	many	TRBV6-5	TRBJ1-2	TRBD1	TGTGCCAGCAGTTACCGTCCTCAGGGGGCGAACTATGGCTACACCTTC	CASSYRPQGANYGYTF
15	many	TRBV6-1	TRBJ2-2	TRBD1	TGTGCCAGCAGTGAAGGGACAGGGGACACCGGGGAGCTGTTTTTT	CASSEGTGDTGELFF
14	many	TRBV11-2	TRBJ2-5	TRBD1	TGTGCCAGCAGCTTCAGGGGGAACCAAGAGACCCAGTACTTC	CASSFRGNQETQYF
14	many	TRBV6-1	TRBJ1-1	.	TGTGCCAGCACCGAGGGATTCCGGGCCTATGAAGCTTTCTTT	CASTEGFRAYEAFF
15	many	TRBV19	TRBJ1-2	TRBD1	TGTGCCAGTAGTCCCGGGACAGGTCGCGACTATGGCTACACCTTC	CASSPGTGRDYGYTF
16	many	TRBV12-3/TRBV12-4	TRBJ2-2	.	TGTGCCAGCAGTTTTGGGCTCCTAAGGTCCACCGGGGAGCTGTTTTTT	CASSFGLLRSTGELFF
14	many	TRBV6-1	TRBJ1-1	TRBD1	TGTGCCAGCAACGGACAGGGAGGTTACACTGAAGCTTTCTTT	CASNGQGGYTEAFF
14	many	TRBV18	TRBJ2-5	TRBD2	TGTGCCAGCTCACCGCGGGGGATCCAAGAGACCCAGTACTTC	CASSPRGIQETQYF
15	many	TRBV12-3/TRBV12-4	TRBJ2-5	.	TGTGCCAGCAGTTCGCAAGCGGGTCTAACGGAGACCCAGTACTTC	CASSSQAGLTETQYF
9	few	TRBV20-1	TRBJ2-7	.	TGCAGTGCTAGGTCTGGGCAGTACTTC	CSARSGQYF
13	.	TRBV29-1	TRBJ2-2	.	TGCGGCACCACAAGGTCTGTAGCCGGGGAGCTGTTTTTT	CGTTRSVAGELFF
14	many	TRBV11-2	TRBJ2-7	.	TGTGCCAGCAGCTTAGCCAGGCTTTCCTACGAGCAGTACTTC	CASSLARLSYEQYF
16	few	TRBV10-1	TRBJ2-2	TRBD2	TGCGCCAGCAGTGATAGGAGCGGGGGGTACACCGGGGAGCTGTTTTTT	CASSDRSGGYTGELFF
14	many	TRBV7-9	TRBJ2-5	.	TGTGCCAGCAGCTTAGTACAGGGCTGGGAGACCCAGTACTTC	CASSLVQGWETQYF
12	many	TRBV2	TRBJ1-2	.	TGTGCCAGCAGTGAACAGGAGAATGGCTACACCTTC	CASSEQENGYTF
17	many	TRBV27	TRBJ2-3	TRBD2	TGTGCCAGCAGCCTCCACAGGGTACTAGCGGGCACAGATACGCAGTATTTT	CASSLHRVLAGTDTQYF
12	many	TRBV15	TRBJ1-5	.	TGTGCCACCAGCAGAGATTATCAGCCCCAGCATTTT	CATSRDYQPQHF
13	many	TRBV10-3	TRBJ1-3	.	TGTGCCATCAGTGACCACTCTGGAAACACCATATATTTT	CAISDHSGNTIYF
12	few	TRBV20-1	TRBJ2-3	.	TGCAGTGCTAGAGTGGGTTCAGATACGCAGTATTTT	CSARVGSDTQYF
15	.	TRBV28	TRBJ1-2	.	TGTGCCAGCAGTGGCCAAACAGCCGCGGACTATGGCTTTACCTTC	CASSGQTAADYGFTF
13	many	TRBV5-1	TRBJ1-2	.	TGCGCCAGCAGCCCCCTCCCGGGGGATGGCTACACCTTC	CASSPLPGDGYTF
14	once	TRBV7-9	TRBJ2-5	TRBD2	TGTGCCAGCGGACCTAGCGGGGGGGCAGAGACCCAGTACTTC	CASGPSGGAETQYF
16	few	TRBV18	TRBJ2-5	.	TGTGCCAGCTCACCACCGCAGGACTTACTTCAAGAGACCCAGTACTTC	CASSPPQDLLQETQYF
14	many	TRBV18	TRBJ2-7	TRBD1	TGTGCCAGCTCGGACGGACAGGGACACTACGAGCAGTACTTC	CASSDGQGHYEQYF
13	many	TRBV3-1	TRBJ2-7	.	TGTGCCAGCAGCCAAGTTCTCCAGGGATCGCAGTACTTC	CASSQVLQGSQYF
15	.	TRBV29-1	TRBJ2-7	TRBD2	TGCAGCGTTAGGGGACTAGCGGGGGGACTCTACGAGCAGTACTTC	CSVRGLAGGLYEQYF
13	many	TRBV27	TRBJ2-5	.	TGTGCCAGCAGTATAACCTTGGGGGAGACCCAGTACTTC	CASSITLGETQYF
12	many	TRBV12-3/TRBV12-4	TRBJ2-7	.	TGTGCCAGCAGCCAGGGCGGGGACGAGCAGTACTTC	CASSQGGDEQYF
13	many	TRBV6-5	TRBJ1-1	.	TGTGCCAGCAGTTACCGGCCGTCTCCTGAAGCTTTCTTT	CASSYRPSPEAFF
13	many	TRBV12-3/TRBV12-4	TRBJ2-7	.	TGTGCCAGCAGTTTCTACCCTAAGGGCGAGCAGTACTTC	CASSFYPKGEQYF
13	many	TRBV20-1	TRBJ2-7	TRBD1	TGCAGTGCTAACCCGGGACAGGGGTACGAGCAGTACTTC	CSANPGQGYEQYF
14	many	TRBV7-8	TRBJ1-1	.	TGTGCCAGCAGCCCCGGGGGGGTTGGCACTGAAGCTTTCTTT	CASSPGGVGTEAFF
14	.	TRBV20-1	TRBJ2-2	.	TGCAGTGCTAGGCCGGGACTCCCAGGCGGGGAGCTGTTTTTT	CSARPGLPGGELFF
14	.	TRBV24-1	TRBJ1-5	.	TGTGCCACCAGCGGGGGACATTTCAATCAGCCCCAGCATTTT	CATSGGHFNQPQHF
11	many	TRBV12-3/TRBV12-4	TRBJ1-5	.	TGTGCCAGCAGTCCAGGGCTGACCCAGCATTTT	CASSPGLTQHF
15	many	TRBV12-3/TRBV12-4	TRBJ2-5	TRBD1	TGTGCCAGCAGCTTGACAGGGGTCCCTCAAGAGACCCAGTACTTC	CASSLTGVPQETQYF
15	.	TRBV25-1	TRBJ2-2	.	TGTGCCAGCAGGTGGGGGGGGCTCGACACCGGGGAGCTGTGTTTT	CASRWGGLDTGELCF
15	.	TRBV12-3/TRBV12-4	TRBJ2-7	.	.	CASRRAGGTPYEQYF
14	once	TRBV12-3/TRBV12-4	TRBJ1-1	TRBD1	TGTGCCAGCAGTGATTATGGACAGGCTCGAACAGCTTTCTTT	CASSDYGQARTAFF
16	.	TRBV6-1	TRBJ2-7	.	TGTGCCAGCAGTCTAGGGGGGGGGGCCAAGCTTAACGAGCAGTACTTC	CASSLGGGAKLNEQYF
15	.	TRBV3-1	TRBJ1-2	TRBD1	TGTGCTTTGGCAACCGGGACAGGGGATACCTATGGCTACACCTTC	CALATGTGDTYGYTF
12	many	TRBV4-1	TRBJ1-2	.	TGCGCCAGCCAAGGGTACCGGAGAGGCTACACCTTC	CASQGYRRGYTF
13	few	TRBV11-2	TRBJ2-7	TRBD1	TGTGCCAGCAGCTTGACAGGGGGAAGTGAGCAGTACTTC	CASSLTGGSEQYF
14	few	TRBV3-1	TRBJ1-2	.	TGTGCCAGCAAGCCAACCGGTGGGAGCTATGACTACACCTTC	CASKPTGGSYDYTF
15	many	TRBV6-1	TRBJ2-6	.	TGTGCCAGCAGTCCTAAGAGCCTTTCGAGAGTCGTCCTGACTTTC	CASSPKSLSRVVLTF
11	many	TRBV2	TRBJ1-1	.	TGTGCCAGCATGGGTTGGACTGAAGCTTTCTTT	CASMGWTEAFF
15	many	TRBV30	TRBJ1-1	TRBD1	TGTGCCTGGAGGGCGACAGGGGGCTGGGGCACTGAAGCTTTCTTT	CAWRATGGWGTEAFF
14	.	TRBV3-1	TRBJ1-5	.	TGTGCCAGCAGCCTAGATGTACGAAATCAGCCCCAGCATTTT	CASSLDVRNQPQHF